This T cell receptor (beta chain) was identified in a study of blood T cell repertoires in COVID-19. On the study more broadly: COVID-19 samples from acute and convalescent phases originated in the United States, Italy and Spain. In each case, the material was cDNA or gDNA derived from T cells, B-cell-depleted T cells, or PBMCs.

Measured with immunoSEQ multiplex PCR; TCRdb has only the in-frame clones, and not every one. The sample has more than 95,000 clones; roughly 80% are singletons. The V end was cut by 4 bases, the J end by 3 bases, with 10 bases between. The germline gives CDR1 SEHNR, CDR2 FQNEAQ (reference sequence). CDR3 length: 13 residues. The TCR sequence derives from a woman older than 75 with acute or convalescent COVID-19. Sequenced: peripheral blood. The chain couples TRBV7-9 to TRBJ2-7; tentatively, D is TRBD1 (6 bases). The CDR3 here is CASSSRGSYEQYF. In nucleotides, the CDR3 is TGTGCCAGCAGCTCCAGGGGTAGCTACGAGCAGTACTTC. Complete variable domain (other parts from reference TRBV7-9 and TRBJ2-7): DTGVSQNPRHKITKRGQNVTFRCDPISEHNRLYWYRQTLGQGPEFLTYFQNEAQLEKSRLLSDRFSAERPKGSFSTLEIQRTEQGDSAMYLCASSSRGSYEQYFGPGTRLTVT.